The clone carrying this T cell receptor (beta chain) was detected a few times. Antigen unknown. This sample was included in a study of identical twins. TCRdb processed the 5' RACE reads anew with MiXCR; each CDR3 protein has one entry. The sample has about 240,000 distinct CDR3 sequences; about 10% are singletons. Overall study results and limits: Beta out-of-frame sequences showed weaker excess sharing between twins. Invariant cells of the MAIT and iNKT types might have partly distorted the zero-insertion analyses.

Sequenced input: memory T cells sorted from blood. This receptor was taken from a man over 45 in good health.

The CDR3 coding sequence is TGTGCCAGCAGTTACTCGACGGGGCTAACTGGGGCCAACGTCCTGACTTTC. Protein: CASSYSTGLTGANVLTF. This chain connects TRBV6-5 to TRBJ2-6; either TRBD1 or TRBD2 may fit D (5 bases each). CDR3 length equals 17 residues. The germline V gene has CDR1 MNHEY and CDR2 SVGAGI. V lost 0 bases, J lost 2 bases, and 11 bases lay in between.